The rows below give T cell receptor beta chains drawn from one sample of a study of T cell responses to AZD1222 COVID-19 vaccine. TCRdb's table, derived via immunoSEQ multiplex PCR, lists solely in-frame clones and lacks some. The sample shows about 91,000 clones, nearly 90% of them seen only once. Specimen: peripheral blood, collected on day 0 of AZD1222 vaccination. The source of these receptors is an adult in good health. Both conserved end residues are part of each CDR3. Rows give clone size only sometimes, using once, few, many, or a class for an expanded clone.

CASGDRGVNEQFF | - | TRBV12-3/TRBV12-4
CASSYSTRQGYEQYF | - | TRBV6-5
CARSSTGNTDTQYF | - | TRBV7-5
CAISDPDTEAFF | - | TRBV10-3
CASRGVAGGYEQYF | - | TRBV28
CASSLGTGVTDEQYF | - | TRBV5-8
CASSEWSSGGKTQYF | - | TRBV25-1
CASSIAPGTGGSQPQHF | - | TRBV19
CASSFPPGELFF | - | TRBV5-4
CASSLRWSTGAEAFF | - | TRBV28
CASSHLYGTGSYEQYF | few | TRBV5-5
CASSPESGLAGVSSYEQYF | - | TRBV18
CASTEGVGDTQYF | - | TRBV19
CASSFQTNEKLFF | - | TRBV7-2
CASSQGGAGADTQYF | - | TRBV4-3
CASIQTSRGNEKLFF | - | TRBV19
CASSPNRDSYEQYF | - | TRBV18
CASSPSGGARDTEAFF | - | TRBV7-2
CASSLGDRGPDGYTF | few | TRBV5-1
CASSYARLSWDKKETQYF | - | TRBV6-2/TRBV6-3
CALTGYTEAFF | - | TRBV6-5
CASSRMGGEQYF | - | TRBV9
CASRDRERYEQYF | - | TRBV5-1
CAISAGSGTAGNIQYF | once | TRBV10-3
CASSLGQGGNTEAFF | - | TRBV7-9
CASSPGASTDTQYF | - | TRBV7-2
CASSYEGNYGYTF | - | TRBV6-6
CASSLGQGSEQYF | - | TRBV13
CASRIGREGYTF | few | TRBV12-3/TRBV12-4
CASSTRAVIQSKNRGVYGYTF | - | TRBV28
CASSYRGGGLTTEAFF | - | TRBV6-5
CAISEGSLAGVGNEQFF | - | TRBV10-3
CASSIVASGASSYEQYF | - | TRBV19
CSAHGLNEQFF | - | TRBV20-1
CASSPQGNTEAFF | - | TRBV18
CASSLVGRRSSGNTIYF | - | TRBV5-4
CASSRDSSYNEQFF | - | TRBV19
CASSPRTGGSYNSPLHF | few | TRBV7-8
CASSPRGGGSSTDTQYF | - | TRBV7-8
CASTWWTEAFF | - | TRBV11-1
CASSLTWYQETQYF | - | TRBV7-2
CASSQETVRAPLHF | - | TRBV3-1/TRBV3-2